This record concerns one T cell receptor (beta chain) sequence. Its antigen is undetermined. The CDR3 has 15 amino acids. Trimming shortened V by 3 bases and J by 0 bases, and 11 bases separated the two germline ends. Germline V gene sequence: CDR1 LNHDA, CDR2 SQIVND (reference sequence). This sample is drawn from a study of CD4+ T cells in melanoma. Using immunoSEQ multiplex PCR, the repertoire was profiled, and TCRdb retains in-frame clones only, with some absent. The sample contains thousands of clones, 60% to 85% of which appear only once. Study conclusions and caveats: CD8+ T cell, macrophage and B cell function reportedly correlated with neoantigen-specific CD4+ T cells.

This clonotype was obtained from a human donor with melanoma. The sequenced sample was cells from a culture (not recorded whether cultured in vitro). This chain uses TRBV19 with TRBJ1-1; the D is unclear. The CDR3 sequence: CASSIQTQLNTEAFF. CDR3 nucleotide sequence: TGTGCCAGTAGTATCCAGACACAATTGAACACTGAAGCTTTCTTT.